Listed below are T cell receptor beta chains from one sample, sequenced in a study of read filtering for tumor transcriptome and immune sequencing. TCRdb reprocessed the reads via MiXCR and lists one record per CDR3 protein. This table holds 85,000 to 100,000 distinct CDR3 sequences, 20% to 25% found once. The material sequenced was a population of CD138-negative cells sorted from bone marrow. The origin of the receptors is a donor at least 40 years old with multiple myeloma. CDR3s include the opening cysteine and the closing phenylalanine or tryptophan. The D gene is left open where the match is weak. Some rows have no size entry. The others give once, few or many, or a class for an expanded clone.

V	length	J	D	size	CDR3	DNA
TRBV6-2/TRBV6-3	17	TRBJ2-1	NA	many	CASSYSRGGYSYNEQFF	TGTGCCAGCAGTTACTCGAGGGGGGGCTATTCCTACAATGAGCAGTTCTTC
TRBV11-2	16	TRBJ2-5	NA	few	CASSLDPWGTEETQYF	TGTGCCAGCAGCTTAGATCCATGGGGGACCGAAGAGACCCAGTACTTC
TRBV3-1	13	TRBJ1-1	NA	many	CASSHQANTEAFF	TGTGCCAGCAGCCACCAGGCGAACACTGAAGCTTTCTTT
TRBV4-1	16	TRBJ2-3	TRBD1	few	CASSPPDRGFTDTQYF	TGCGCCAGCAGCCCTCCGGACAGGGGATTCACAGATACGCAGTATTTT
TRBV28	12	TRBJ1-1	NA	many	CASSFPYTEAFF	TGTGCCAGCAGTTTCCCATACACTGAAGCTTTCTTT
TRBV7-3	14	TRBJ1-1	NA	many	CASSLNGANTEAFF	TGTGCCAGCAGCTTAAATGGGGCTAACACTGAAGCTTTCTTT
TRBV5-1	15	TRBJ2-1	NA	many	CASSLTGTDPSEQFF	TGCGCCAGCAGCTTAACCGGGACGGACCCTAGTGAGCAGTTCTTC
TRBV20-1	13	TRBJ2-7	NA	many	CSVRRAGSYEQYF	TGCAGTGTTAGGAGGGCGGGTTCCTACGAGCAGTACTTC
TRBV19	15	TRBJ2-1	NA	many	CASRFSGGRYNEQFF	TGTGCCAGTAGATTTAGCGGCGGCCGTTACAATGAGCAGTTCTTC
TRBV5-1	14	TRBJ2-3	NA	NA	CASSQERGADTQYF	TGCGCCAGCAGCCAGGAGAGGGGAGCAGATACGCAGTATTTT
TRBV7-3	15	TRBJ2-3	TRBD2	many	CASSRLAGGGDTQYF	TGTGCCAGCTCGAGACTAGCGGGGGGCGGGGATACGCAGTATTTT
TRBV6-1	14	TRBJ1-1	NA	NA	CASSAQARDTEAFF	TGTGCCAGCAGTGCCCAGGCCAGGGACACTGAAGCTTTCTTT
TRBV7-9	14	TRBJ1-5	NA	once	CASSPETGPLPQHF	TGTGCCAGCAGCCCCGAGACCGGACCCTTACCCCAGCATTTT
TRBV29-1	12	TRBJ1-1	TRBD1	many	CSPEETGQGAFF	TGCAGCCCCGAAGAGACGGGACAGGGAGCTTTCTTT
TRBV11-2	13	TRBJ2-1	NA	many	CASSLGTLNEQFF	TGTGCCAGCAGCCTAGGGACACTCAATGAGCAGTTCTTC
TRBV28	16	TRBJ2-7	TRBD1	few	CASRHWGSGQAYEQYF	TGTGCCAGCCGCCATTGGGGGTCCGGACAGGCCTACGAGCAGTACTTC
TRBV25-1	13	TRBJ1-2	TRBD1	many	CASSFRGSYGYTF	TGTGCCAGCAGTTTCAGGGGGAGCTATGGCTACACCTTC
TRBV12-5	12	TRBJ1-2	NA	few	CASGEPYYGYTF	TGTGCTAGTGGGGAGCCCTACTATGGCTACACCTTC
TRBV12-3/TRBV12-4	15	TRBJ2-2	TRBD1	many	CASSSRTGNTGELFF	TGTGCCAGCAGTTCACGGACAGGGAATACCGGGGAGCTGTTTTTT
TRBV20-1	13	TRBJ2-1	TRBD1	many	CSLPGTAYNEQFF	TGCAGTCTACCCGGGACAGCCTACAATGAGCAGTTCTTC
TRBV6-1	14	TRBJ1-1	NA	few	CASSEGGGNTEAFF	TGTGCCAGCAGTGAAGGGGGCGGGAACACTGAAGCTTTCTTT
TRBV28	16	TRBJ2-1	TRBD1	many	CASSPTQGAGVNEQFF	TGTGCCAGCAGTCCTACACAGGGGGCAGGTGTGAATGAGCAGTTCTTC
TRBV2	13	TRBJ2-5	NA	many	CASHYKRQETQYF	TGTGCCAGCCACTATAAAAGGCAAGAGACCCAGTACTTC
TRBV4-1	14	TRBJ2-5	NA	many	CASSQGGQQETQYF	TGCGCCAGCAGCCAAGGCGGACAGCAAGAGACCCAGTACTTC
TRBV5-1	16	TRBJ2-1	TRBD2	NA	CASSPNLAGDGNERFF	TGCGCCAGCTCTCCAAACCTAGCGGGCGACGGCAATGAGCGGTTCTTC